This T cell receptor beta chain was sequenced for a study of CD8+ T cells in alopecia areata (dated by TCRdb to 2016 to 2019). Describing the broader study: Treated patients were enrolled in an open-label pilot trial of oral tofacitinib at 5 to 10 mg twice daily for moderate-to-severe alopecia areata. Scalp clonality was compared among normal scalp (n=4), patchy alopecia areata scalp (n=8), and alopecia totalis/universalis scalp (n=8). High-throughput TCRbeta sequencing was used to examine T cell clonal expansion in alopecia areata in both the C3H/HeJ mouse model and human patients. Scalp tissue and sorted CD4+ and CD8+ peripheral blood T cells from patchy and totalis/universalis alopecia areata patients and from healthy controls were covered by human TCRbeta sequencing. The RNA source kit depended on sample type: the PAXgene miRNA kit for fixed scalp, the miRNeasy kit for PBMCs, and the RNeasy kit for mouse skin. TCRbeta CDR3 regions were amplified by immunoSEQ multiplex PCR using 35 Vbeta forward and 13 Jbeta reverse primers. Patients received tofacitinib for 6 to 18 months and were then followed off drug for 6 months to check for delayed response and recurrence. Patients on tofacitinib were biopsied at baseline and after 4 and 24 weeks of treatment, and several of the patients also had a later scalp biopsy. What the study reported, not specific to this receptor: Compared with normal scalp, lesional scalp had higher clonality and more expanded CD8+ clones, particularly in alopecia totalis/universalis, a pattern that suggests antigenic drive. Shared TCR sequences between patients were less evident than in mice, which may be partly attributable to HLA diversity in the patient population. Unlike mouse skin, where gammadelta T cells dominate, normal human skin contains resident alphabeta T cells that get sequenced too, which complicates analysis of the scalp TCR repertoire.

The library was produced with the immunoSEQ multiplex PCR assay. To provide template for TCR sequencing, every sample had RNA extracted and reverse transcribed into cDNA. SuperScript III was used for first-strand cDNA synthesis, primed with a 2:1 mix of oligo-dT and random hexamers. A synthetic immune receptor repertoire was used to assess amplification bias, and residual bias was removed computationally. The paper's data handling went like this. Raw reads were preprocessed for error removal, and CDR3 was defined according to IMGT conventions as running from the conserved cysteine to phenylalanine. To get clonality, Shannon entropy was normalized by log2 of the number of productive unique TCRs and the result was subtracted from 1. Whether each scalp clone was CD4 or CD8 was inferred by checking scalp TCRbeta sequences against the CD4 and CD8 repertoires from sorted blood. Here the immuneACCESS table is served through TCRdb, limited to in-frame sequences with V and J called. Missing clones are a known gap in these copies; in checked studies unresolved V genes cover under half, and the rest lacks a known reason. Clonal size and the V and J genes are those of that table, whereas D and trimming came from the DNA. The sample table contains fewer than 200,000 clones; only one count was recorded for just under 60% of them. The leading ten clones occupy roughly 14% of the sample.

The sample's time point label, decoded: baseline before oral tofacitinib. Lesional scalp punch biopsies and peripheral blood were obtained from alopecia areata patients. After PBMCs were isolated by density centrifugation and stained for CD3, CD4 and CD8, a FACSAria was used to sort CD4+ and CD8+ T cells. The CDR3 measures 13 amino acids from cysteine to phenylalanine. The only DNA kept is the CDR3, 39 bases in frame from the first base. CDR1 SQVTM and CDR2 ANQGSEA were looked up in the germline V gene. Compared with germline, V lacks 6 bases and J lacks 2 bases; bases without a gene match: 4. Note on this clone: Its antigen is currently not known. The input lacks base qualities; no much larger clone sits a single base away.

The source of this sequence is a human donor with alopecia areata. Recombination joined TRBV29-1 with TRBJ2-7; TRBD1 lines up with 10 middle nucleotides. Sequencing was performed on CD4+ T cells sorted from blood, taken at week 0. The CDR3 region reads CSVRTGGTYEQYF. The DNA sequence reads TGCAGCGTCCGGACAGGGGGTACCTACGAGCAGTACTTC.